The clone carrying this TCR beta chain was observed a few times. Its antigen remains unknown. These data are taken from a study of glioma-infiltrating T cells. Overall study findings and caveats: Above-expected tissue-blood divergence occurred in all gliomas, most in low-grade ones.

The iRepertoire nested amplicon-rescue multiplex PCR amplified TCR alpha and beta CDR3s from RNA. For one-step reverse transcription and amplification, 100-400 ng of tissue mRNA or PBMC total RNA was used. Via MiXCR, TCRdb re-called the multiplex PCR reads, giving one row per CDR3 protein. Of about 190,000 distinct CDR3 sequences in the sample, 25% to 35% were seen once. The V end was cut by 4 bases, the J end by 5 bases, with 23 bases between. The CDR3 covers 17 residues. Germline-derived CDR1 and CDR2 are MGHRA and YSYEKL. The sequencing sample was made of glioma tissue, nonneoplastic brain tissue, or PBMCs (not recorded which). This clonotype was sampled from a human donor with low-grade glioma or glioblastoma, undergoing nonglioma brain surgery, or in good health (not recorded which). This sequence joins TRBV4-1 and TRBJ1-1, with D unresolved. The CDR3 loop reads CASSPKLGGIPRTEAFF. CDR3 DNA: TGCGCCAGCAGCCCCAAATTGGGAGGCATACCGAGGACTGAAGCTTTCTTT.